The TCR beta chain under discussion was sequenced for a study of cytomegalovirus exposure and HLA in healthy donors. Losses at the gene ends were 3 bases for V and 3 bases for J; bases not matched to a gene: 6. Germline lookup yields CDR1 SGHNT and CDR2 YYREEE (reference sequence). CDR3 length equals 15 residues. It was with 60 Vbeta and 13 Jbeta primers that the PCR ran. The table came from immunoSEQ multiplex PCR; TCRdb's copy has only in-frame clones and leaves some out. The sample has some 140,000 clones, 80% seen once. This clone was found a few times. This receptor was taken from a man aged 25 to 40 in good health and CMV-seropositive. Sample: PBMCs. The J gene is TRBJ2-5, the V gene TRBV5-4; 9 nucleotides align to TRBD2. The CDR3 DNA sequence: TGTGCCAGCAGCTGGGGCGGGAGGGGGGAAGAGACCCAGTACTTC. Encoded protein: CASSWGGRGEETQYF.